This TCR beta chain was identified during a study of CD8+CD57+ T cells in acquired aplastic anemia. For the study at large: DNA from sorted CD4+ and CD8+ cells averaged roughly 3.2 ug.

Profiling that covered TCR beta VDJ and CDR3 relied on genomic DNA as its template. One entry per CDR3 protein, called by TCRdb with MiXCR from the reads. The data contain hundreds of thousands of distinct CDR3 sequences, about 50% of them singletons. Patients chosen for sequencing had shown CD8+CD57+ cell expansion by flow cytometry. Patients had not yet gotten any therapy when their blood was taken for sampling. A word on this clonotype: Its target is unknown.

General observations from the study: A significant difference in CD8+ Simpson's diversity between patients and controls was not found. Sharing between patients and controls was observed for twenty-nine CD8+ CDR3 sequences.

The specimen was sorted CD4+, CD8+, or CD8+CD57+ T cells (not recorded which) from PBMCs. The receptor was isolated from a human donor with aplastic anemia.

The CDR3 DNA reads TGCGCCAGCAGTGAGTCGAACGGAAAGGGACAGGGGGCAGAGACCCAGTACTTC. It is translated as CASSESNGKGQGAETQYF. The rearrangement uses TRBV10-1 and TRBJ2-5, with 12 bases identical to TRBD1. This CDR3 region has 18 residues. CDR1 and CDR2 (germline): WNHNN, SYGVQD (reference sequence). V shed 0 bases, J shed 4 bases, and the junction held 9 bases outside the gene matches.